A single sample gave rise to the 8 T cell receptor beta chains below, sequenced in a study of shared T cell receptors in the human thymus. Repertoires were generated with immunoSEQ multiplex PCR, while TCRdb's copy carries only in-frame clones and drops some. The profile covers roughly 550,000 clones, with 70% to 80% appearing a single time and 0.013% taken by the ten largest. These same data were also listed under a study on human thymus T cells.

The sequencing input was thymocytes. The receptors come from a boy under two years old with a congenital heart defect.

This chain connects TRBV15 to TRBJ2-7, with D hard to call. Germline V gene lookup returns CDR1 LNHNV and CDR2 YYDKDF (reference sequence). The CDR3 has 14 amino acids. V lost 0 bases and J 6 bases, leaving 12 bases between the germline ends. This CDR3 reads CATSRDLGPFEQYF. Written as DNA, the CDR3 is TGTGCCACCAGCAGAGATTTGGGCCCCTTCGAGCAGTACTTC.

The chain recombines TRBV2 with TRBJ1-4; TRBD1 aligns across 10 bases. Germline V gene data show CDR1 as SNHLY and CDR2 as FYNNEI. The V segment lost 3 bases and the J segment 8 bases; nucleotides outside the gene matches: 3. CDR3 size: 14 residues. CDR3 DNA: TGTGCCAGCAGTGACGAGGGACAGGGGGAAAAACTGTTTTTT. Amino acids: CASSDEGQGEKLFF.

The rearrangement uses TRBV11-2 and TRBJ2-7; D perhaps matches TRBD1 (6 bases). The length of the CDR3 is 13 residues. V dropped 5 bases and J dropped 5 bases, with 13 bases sitting between them. Germline CDR1 and CDR2: SGHAT and FQNNGV. The CDR3 loop reads CASSPIHRDEQYF. In nucleotides, the CDR3 is TGTGCCAGCAGCCCCATTCACAGGGACGAGCAGTACTTC.

The chain employs TRBV12-5 and TRBJ2-5; maybe TRBD2 (6 bases). The DNA matches TRBJ2-7 better at its end, which makes the J call doubtful. Germline V gene data show CDR1 as LGHNT and CDR2 as FRNRAP. The CDR3 totals 16 residues. The CDR3 DNA reads as TGTGCTAGTGGTTTGGTACTACGGGGGAAGACCTACGAGCAGTACTTC. This translates into CASGLVLRGKTYEQYF.

The chain links TRBV25-1 to TRBJ2-7; TRBD2 agrees at 10 bases. J gave up 3 bases and V 5 bases, and 7 bases lay outside the gene matches. The CDR3 runs to 15 residues. Germline CDR1 MGHDK, CDR2 SYGVNS. CDR3 protein: CASSPPGLASYEQYF. CDR3 bases: TGTGCCAGCAGTCCTCCGGGACTAGCGAGCTACGAGCAGTACTTC.

The V gene is TRBV25-1, the J gene TRBJ1-1, with 11 bases aligning to TRBD1. Trimming cost V 10 bases and J 4 bases; bases outside gene matches: 14. CDR3 length: 16 amino acids. Germline lookup yields CDR1 MGHDK and CDR2 SYGVNS. The CDR3 sequence: CATGPGQGVGGTEAFF. CDR3 coding DNA: TGTGCCACCGGCCCGGGACAGGGGGTTGGCGGCACTGAAGCTTTCTTT.

This clone has just a few counts. The gene calls are TRBV13 and TRBJ2-7; 8 bases match TRBD2. The CDR3 runs to 16 residues. The J segment lost 0 bases and the V segment lost 7 bases, leaving 11 bases of the junction unmatched. Germline V gives CDR1 PRHDT, CDR2 FYEKMQ (reference sequence). The CDR3 DNA follows: TGTGCCAGCACTCGCGGGGGGCGGAGAGGCTCCTACGAGCAGTACTTC. Its translation: CASTRGGRRGSYEQYF.

The chain joins TRBV4-3 to TRBJ2-1; 13 bases line up with TRBD2. This CDR3 spans 18 amino acids. Germline V lookup: CDR1 LGHNA, CDR2 YSLEER. The V gene end was trimmed by 3 bases and the J gene end by 8 bases; junction bases not matched to a gene: 13. CDR3 sequence reads: CASSQPGTSGTHSDEQFF. Here the CDR3 DNA reads TGCGCCAGCAGCCAGCCCGGGACTAGCGGGACCCATAGCGATGAGCAGTTCTTC.